These 7 T cell receptor beta chains share one sample of origin, sequenced in a study of shared clonotypes between healthy human individuals. Some clones are missing from TCRdb's copy, which holds only in-frame ones; the method was immunoSEQ multiplex PCR. The profile shows about 1.9 million clones, around 95% of them singletons. Naive-designated CD8 cells lacked CD45RO, were positively enriched for CCR7, and omitted terminally differentiated effector memory CD45RA+ cells. What was sequenced was naive CD8+ T cells from PBMCs. Receptor source: a man aged 18 to 29 in good health. Some clones in this sample may be carry-over from other donors' samples.

The gene calls are TRBV19 and TRBJ2-7, with 9 bases that match TRBD2. This CDR3 is built from 15 residues. With 5 bases clipped from V and 2 bases from J, the junction kept 7 bases outside the gene matches. Germline loops: CDR1 LNHDA, CDR2 SQIVND (reference sequence). Here the CDR3 reads CASSLSAGGPYEQYF. The DNA for the CDR3 is TGTGCCAGTAGTCTCTCGGCGGGAGGGCCCTACGAGCAGTACTTC.

The chain employs TRBV11-2 and TRBJ2-1; 8 bases map to TRBD1. This CDR3 comprises 15 residues. The junction had 8 bases not matched to a gene; V was cut back by 4 bases and J by 6 bases. Germline CDR1 reads SGHAT; CDR2 reads FQNNGV. CDR3 coding DNA: TGTGCCAGCAGCTCTCTTCCAGGGGGCTTCAATGAGCAGTTCTTC. Translating gives CASSSLPGGFNEQFF.

Here the CDR3 DNA reads TGTGCCAGCAAGTTGGGGGCCCTGGAGGAAAAACTGTTTTTT. It yields the protein CASKLGALEEKLFF. This chain joins TRBV27 and TRBJ1-4, with D tentatively TRBD1 (6 bases). The CDR3 spans 14 residues. Germline CDR1 reads MNHEY; CDR2 reads SMNVEV (reference sequence). The V end lost 7 bases, the J end lost 8 bases, and 17 bases lay between the germline ends.

This rearrangement joins TRBV4-3 to TRBJ2-3, with 9 bases fitting TRBD1. Per the germline V gene, CDR1 is LGHNA and CDR2 is YSLEER. The CDR3 contains 17 residues. After removal of 1 base from V and 6 bases from J, the junction contained 11 bases not matched to a gene. The CDR3 nucleotides read TGCGCCAGCAGCCAAGTTCTGGGGGACAGGGATTTTGATACGCAGTATTTT. This encodes CASSQVLGDRDFDTQYF.

This sequence joins TRBV6-6 and TRBJ2-2; D is unclear. V lost 2 bases to trimming and J lost 6 bases, with 7 bases between them. The length of the CDR3 is 13 residues. Germline V gene sequence: CDR1 MNHNY, CDR2 SVGAGI (reference sequence). DNA of the CDR3: TGTGCCAGCAGTTACAAGGGTCCCGGGGAGCTGTTTTTT. Translating gives CASSYKGPGELFF.

The rearrangement links TRBV7-2 to TRBJ2-7, with D tentatively TRBD1 or TRBD2 (5 bases each). The CDR3 runs to 18 residues. Trimming cost V 5 bases and J 2 bases, with 25 bases left between them. Germline CDR1 SGHTA, CDR2 FQGNSA. CDR3 sequence reads: CASSTNLVTRGKPYEQYF. The CDR3 DNA follows: TGTGCCAGCAGCACCAACCTAGTGACCCGGGGCAAGCCCTACGAGCAGTACTTC.

This clone is a singleton in its sample. The rearrangement uses TRBV4-3 and TRBJ2-7; D is perhaps TRBD1 (6 bases). Trimming left V 3 bases short and J 2 bases short, with 11 bases between. Germline CDR1 LGHNA, CDR2 YSLEER. CDR3 length: 14 amino acids. CDR3 loop: CASSHGTSTYEQYF. Here the CDR3 DNA reads TGCGCCAGCAGCCACGGGACATCTACCTACGAGCAGTACTTC.